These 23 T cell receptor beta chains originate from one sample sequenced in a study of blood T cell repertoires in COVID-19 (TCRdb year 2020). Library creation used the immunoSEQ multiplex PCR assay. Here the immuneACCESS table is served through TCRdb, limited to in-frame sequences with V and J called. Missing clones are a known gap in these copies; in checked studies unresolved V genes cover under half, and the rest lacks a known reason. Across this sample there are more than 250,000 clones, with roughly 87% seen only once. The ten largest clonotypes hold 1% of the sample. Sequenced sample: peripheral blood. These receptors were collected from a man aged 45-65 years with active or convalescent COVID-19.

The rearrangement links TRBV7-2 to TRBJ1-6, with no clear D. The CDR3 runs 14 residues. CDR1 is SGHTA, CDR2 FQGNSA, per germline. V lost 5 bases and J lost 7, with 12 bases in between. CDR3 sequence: CASSPAGYNSPLHF. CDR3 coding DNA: TGTGCCAGCAGCCCCGCGGGGTACAATTCACCCCTCCACTTT.

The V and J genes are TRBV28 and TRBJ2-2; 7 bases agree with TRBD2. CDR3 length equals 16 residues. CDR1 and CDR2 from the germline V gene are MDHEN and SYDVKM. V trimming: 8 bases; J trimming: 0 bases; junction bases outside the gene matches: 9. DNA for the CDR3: TGTGCCAGCGAAGGTTTAGCGGGTTCGAACACCGGGGAGCTGTTTTTT. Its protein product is CASEGLAGSNTGELFF.

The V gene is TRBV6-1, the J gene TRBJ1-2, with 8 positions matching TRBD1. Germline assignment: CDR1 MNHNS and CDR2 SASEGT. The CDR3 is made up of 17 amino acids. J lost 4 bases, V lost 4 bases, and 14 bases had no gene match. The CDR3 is CASSVLTGVSSGYGYTF. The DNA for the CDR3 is TGTGCCAGCAGTGTGTTGACAGGGGTATCGTCAGGCTATGGCTACACCTTC.

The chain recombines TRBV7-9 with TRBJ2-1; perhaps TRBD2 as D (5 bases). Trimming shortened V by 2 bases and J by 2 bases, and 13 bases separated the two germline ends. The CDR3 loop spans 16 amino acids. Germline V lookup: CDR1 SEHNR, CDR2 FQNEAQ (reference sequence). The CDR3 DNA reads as TGTGCCAGCAGCTTAACCGGGAAGCGGCCCTACAATGAGCAGTTCTTC. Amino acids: CASSLTGKRPYNEQFF.

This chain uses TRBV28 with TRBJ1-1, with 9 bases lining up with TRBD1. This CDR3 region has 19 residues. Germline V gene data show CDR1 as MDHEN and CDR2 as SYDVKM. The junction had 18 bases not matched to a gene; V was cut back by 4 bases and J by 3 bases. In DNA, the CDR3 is TGTGCCAGCAGTTCAAGTAGCAGGATGACAGGGGGACGAGACACTGAAGCTTTCTTT. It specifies CASSSSSRMTGGRDTEAFF.

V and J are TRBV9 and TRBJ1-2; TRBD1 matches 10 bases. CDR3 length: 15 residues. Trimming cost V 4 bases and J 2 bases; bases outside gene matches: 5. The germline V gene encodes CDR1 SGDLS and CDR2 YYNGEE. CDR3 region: CASSPRTGGNYGYTF. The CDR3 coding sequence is TGTGCCAGCAGCCCCCGGACAGGGGGGAACTATGGCTACACCTTC.

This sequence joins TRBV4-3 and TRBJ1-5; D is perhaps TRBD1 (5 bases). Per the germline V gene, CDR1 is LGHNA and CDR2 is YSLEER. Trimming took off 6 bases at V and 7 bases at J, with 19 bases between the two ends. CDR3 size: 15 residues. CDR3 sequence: CASSQGRAAPQPQHF. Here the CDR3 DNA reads TGCGCCAGCAGTCAGGGCCGGGCGGCCCCCCAGCCCCAGCATTTT.

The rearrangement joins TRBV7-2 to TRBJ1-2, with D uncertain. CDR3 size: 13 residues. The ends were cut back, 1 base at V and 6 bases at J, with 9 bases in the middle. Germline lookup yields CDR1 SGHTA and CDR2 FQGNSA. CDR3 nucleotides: TGTGCCAGCAGCTTAGGGGCAGGCGATGGCTACACCTTC. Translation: CASSLGAGDGYTF.

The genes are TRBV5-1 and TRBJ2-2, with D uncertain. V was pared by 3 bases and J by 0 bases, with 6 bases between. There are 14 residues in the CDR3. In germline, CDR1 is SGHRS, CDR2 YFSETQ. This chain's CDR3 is CASSWAANTGELFF. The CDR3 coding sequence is TGCGCCAGCAGCTGGGCCGCGAACACCGGGGAGCTGTTTTTT.

CDR3 protein: CASSLYEGQLNTEAFF. Written as DNA, the CDR3 is TGCGCCAGCAGCTTATATGAAGGACAGCTGAACACTGAAGCTTTCTTT. This chain uses TRBV5-1 with TRBJ1-1; a possible D gene is TRBD1 (6 bases). Per germline, CDR1 SGHRS and CDR2 YFSETQ. The CDR3 is 16 residues long. The ends were cut back, 2 bases at V and 0 bases at J, with 14 bases in the middle.

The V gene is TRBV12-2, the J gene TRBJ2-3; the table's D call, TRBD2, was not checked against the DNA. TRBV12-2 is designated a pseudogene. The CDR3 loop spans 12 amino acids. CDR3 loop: CASRFAGKTQYF. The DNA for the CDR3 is TGTGCAAGTCGCTTCGCGGGTAAGACGCAGTATTTT.

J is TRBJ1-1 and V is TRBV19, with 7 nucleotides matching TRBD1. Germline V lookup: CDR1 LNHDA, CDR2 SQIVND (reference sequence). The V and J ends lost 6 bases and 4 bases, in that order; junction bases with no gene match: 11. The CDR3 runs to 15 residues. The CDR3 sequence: CASSPMPPGGTEAFF. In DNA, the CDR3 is TGTGCCAGTAGCCCAATGCCTCCAGGGGGCACTGAAGCTTTCTTT. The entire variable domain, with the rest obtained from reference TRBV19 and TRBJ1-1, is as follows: DGGITQSPKYLFRKEGQNVTLSCEQNLNHDAMYWYRQDPGQGLRLIYYSQIVNDFQKGDIAEGYSVSREKKESFPLTVTSAQKNPTAFYLCASSPMPPGGTEAFFGQGTRLTVV.

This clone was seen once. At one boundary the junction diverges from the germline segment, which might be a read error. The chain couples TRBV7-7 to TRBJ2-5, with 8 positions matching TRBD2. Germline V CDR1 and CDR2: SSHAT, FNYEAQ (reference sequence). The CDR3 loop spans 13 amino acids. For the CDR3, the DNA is TGTGCTAGCAGCTTTGGCGGGGGGGAGACCCAGTACTTC. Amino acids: CASSFGGGETQYF. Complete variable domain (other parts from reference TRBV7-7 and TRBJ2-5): GAGVSQSPRYKVTKRGQDVTLRCDPISSHATLYWYQQALGQGPEFLTYFNYEAQPDKSGLPSDRFSAERPEGSISTLTIQRTEQRDSAMYRCASSFGGGETQYFGPGTRLLVL.

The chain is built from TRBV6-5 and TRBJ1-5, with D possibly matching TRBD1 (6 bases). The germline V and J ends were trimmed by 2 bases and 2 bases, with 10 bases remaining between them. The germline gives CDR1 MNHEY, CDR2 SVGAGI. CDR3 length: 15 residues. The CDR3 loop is CASSYEGVGNQPQHF. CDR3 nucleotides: TGTGCCAGCAGTTACGAGGGGGTAGGCAATCAGCCCCAGCATTTT.

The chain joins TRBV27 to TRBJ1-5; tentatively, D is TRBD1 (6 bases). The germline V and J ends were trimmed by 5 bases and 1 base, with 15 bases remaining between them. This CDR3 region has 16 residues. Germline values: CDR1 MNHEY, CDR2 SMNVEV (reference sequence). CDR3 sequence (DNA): TGTGCCAGCAGTGTAGGTGGGGGGGGCAGCAATCAGCCCCAGCATTTT. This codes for CASSVGGGGSNQPQHF.

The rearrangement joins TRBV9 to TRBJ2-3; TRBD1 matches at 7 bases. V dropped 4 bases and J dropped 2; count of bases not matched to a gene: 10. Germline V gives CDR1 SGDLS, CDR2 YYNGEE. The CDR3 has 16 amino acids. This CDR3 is CASSIRGGSYTDTQYF. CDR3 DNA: TGTGCCAGCAGCATCCGAGGGGGCAGTTACACAGATACGCAGTATTTT.

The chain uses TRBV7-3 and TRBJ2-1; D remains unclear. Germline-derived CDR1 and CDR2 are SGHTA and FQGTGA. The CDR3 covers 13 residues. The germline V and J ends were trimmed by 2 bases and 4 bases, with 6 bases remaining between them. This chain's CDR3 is CASSLAVYNEQFF. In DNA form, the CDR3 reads TGTGCCAGCAGCTTAGCAGTATACAATGAGCAGTTCTTC.

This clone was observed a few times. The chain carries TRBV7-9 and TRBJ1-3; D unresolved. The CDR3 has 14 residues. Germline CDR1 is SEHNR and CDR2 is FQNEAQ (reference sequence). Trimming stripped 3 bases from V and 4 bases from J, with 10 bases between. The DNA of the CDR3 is TGTGCCAGCAGCTTGACTGCGCCCGGAAACACCATATATTTT. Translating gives CASSLTAPGNTIYF. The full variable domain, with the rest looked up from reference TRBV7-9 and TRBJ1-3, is DTGVSQNPRHKITKRGQNVTFRCDPISEHNRLYWYRQTLGQGPEFLTYFQNEAQLEKSRLLSDRFSAERPKGSFSTLEIQRTEQGDSAMYLCASSLTAPGNTIYFGEGSWLTVV.

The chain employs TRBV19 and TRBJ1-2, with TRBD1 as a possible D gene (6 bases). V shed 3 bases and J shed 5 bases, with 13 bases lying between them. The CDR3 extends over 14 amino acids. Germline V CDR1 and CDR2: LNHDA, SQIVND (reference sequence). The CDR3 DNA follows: TGTGCCAGTAGTATCTCCCAGGGGCGGTATGGCTACACCTTC. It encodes CASSISQGRYGYTF. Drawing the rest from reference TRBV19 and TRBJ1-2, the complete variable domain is DGGITQSPKYLFRKEGQNVTLSCEQNLNHDAMYWYRQDPGQGLRLIYYSQIVNDFQKGDIAEGYSVSREKKESFPLTVTSAQKNPTAFYLCASSISQGRYGYTFGSGTRLTVV.

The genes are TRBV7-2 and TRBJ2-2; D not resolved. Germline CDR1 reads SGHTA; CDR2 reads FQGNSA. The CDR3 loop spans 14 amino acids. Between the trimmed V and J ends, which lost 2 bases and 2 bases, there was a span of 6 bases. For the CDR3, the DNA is TGTGCCAGCAGCTTAACTGATAACACCGGGGAGCTGTTTTTT. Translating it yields CASSLTDNTGELFF.

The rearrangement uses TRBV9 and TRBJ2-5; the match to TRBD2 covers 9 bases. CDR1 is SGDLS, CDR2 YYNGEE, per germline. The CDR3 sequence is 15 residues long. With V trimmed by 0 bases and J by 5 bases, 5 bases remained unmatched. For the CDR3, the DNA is TGTGCCAGCAGCGTAGGGCTAGCGGGACGCGAGACCCAGTACTTC. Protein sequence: CASSVGLAGRETQYF.

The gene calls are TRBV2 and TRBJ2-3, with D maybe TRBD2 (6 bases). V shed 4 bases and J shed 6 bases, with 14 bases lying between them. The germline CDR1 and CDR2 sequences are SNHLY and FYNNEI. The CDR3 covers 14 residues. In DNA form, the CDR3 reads TGTGCCAGCAGTGGACTAGTCAAAACGGATACGCAGTATTTT. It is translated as CASSGLVKTDTQYF. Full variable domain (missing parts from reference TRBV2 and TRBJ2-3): EPEVTQTPSHQVTQMGQEVILRCVPISNHLYFYWYRQILGQKVEFLVSFYNNEISEKSEIFDDQFSVERPDGSNFTLKIRSTKLEDSAMYFCASSGLVKTDTQYFGPGTRLTVL.

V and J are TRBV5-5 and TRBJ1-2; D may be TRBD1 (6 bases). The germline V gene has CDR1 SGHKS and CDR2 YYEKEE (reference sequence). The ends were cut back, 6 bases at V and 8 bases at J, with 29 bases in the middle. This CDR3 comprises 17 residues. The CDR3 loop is CASTLVGVQGRSVGYTF. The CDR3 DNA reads TGTGCCAGCACCCTCGTGGGGGTACAGGGTCGGAGTGTCGGCTACACCTTC.